This T cell receptor beta chain was sequenced in a study of cytomegalovirus exposure and HLA in healthy donors. On the study more broadly: Later analysis reported that the roughly 130 validation repertoires shared the platform of the 600 to 750 first-cohort repertoires. General study points: The classifier reportedly diagnosed cytomegalovirus status with high specificity and sensitivity. The study flagged around 160 TCR beta chains as cytomegalovirus-associated.

The table came from immunoSEQ multiplex PCR; TCRdb's copy has only in-frame clones and leaves some out. In the table there are fewer than 400,000 clones, roughly 90% of which are singletons. V was pared by 3 bases and J by 7 bases, with 4 bases of the junction left unmatched. Germline CDR1 and CDR2: KGHSH and LQKENI. The CDR3 is 14 residues long. Note on this clone: Its specificity is not known.

The V and J genes are TRBV18 and TRBJ1-5, with TRBD1 identical over 9 bases. The TCR comes from a man aged 30 to 39 in good health and CMV-seronegative. Sequencing was done on a sample of PBMCs. CDR3 loop: CASSPGQGRQPQHF. CDR3 nucleotides: TGTGCCAGCTCACCGGGACAGGGAAGGCAGCCCCAGCATTTT.